Listed below are T cell receptor beta chains from one sample, sequenced in a study of blood T cell repertoires in COVID-19. The assay was immunoSEQ multiplex PCR, and TCRdb's table has in-frame clones only and misses some. There are approximately 69,000 clones in the sample; almost 90% occur only once, and less than 6.5% lies in the top ten. Material for sequencing was peripheral blood. These receptors originate from a man aged 50-60 years with acute or convalescent COVID-19. Both conserved end residues are part of each CDR3. The D gene is left open where the match is weak. Where a row states a size, it is once, few, many or the class of an expanded clone; other rows omit it.

size	D	J	V	DNA	CDR3
.	.	TRBJ1-2	TRBV4-2	TGTGCCAGCAGCCAAGGGTCCGCACAGCGGCGAGAGGGCTACACCTTC	CASSQGSAQRREGYTF
.	.	TRBJ1-5	TRBV6-2/TRBV6-3	TGTGCCAGCAGTTATGGGCAGTTCAATCAGCCCCAGCATTTT	CASSYGQFNQPQHF
.	.	TRBJ2-2	TRBV21-1	TGTGCCAGCACCCGACTAGCGGGTACCTCAACCCCGAACACCGGGGAGCTGTTTTTT	CASTRLAGTSTPNTGELFF
.	TRBD1	TRBJ1-1	TRBV9	TGTGCCAGCAGCGTAGAAGGGACAGGGCTGACTGAAGCTTTCTTT	CASSVEGTGLTEAFF
.	TRBD1	TRBJ1-1	TRBV7-9	TGTGCCGGATCGACAGGGGTGAATATAAGGTACTTT	CAGSTGVNIRYF
.	TRBD1	TRBJ1-2	TRBV10-2	TGCGCCAGCAGTGATAGAGACAGGGGTCACACCTTC	CASSDRDRGHTF
.	TRBD2	TRBJ2-1	TRBV10-3	TGTGCCATCAGTCTAGCGGGACGCCCAAACTCTTACAATGAGCAGTTCTTC	CAISLAGRPNSYNEQFF
.	.	TRBJ1-4	TRBV5-1	TGCGCCAGCAGCTTGGGGCACCTCAATGAAAAACTGTTTTTT	CASSLGHLNEKLFF
once	TRBD1	TRBJ1-4	TRBV4-1	TGCGCCAGCAGCCAAGATCGCGGGACAGCCAATGAAAAACTGTTTTTT	CASSQDRGTANEKLFF
.	.	TRBJ2-5	TRBV28	TGTGCCAGCAGGGGGACTCCCTGGGAGACCCAGTACTTC	CASRGTPWETQYF
.	.	TRBJ1-3	TRBV5-1	TGCGCCAGCAGTCCCTCCGGGGTAGTTGGAAACACCATATATTTT	CASSPSGVVGNTIYF
few	TRBD1	TRBJ2-7	TRBV2	TGTGCCAGCAGTGAACCGGGACAGGGGGGTCGGGAGGTCTCCTACGAGCAGTACTTC	CASSEPGQGGREVSYEQYF
.	.	TRBJ2-7	TRBV15	TGTGCCACCAGCAGAGATCAGGGGTCCGAGCAGTACTTC	CATSRDQGSEQYF
.	.	TRBJ2-1	TRBV6-5	TGTGCCAGCAGTTACTCAGGGACTTTACAGTTCTTC	CASSYSGTLQFF
.	TRBD1	TRBJ1-3	TRBV6-5	TGTGCCTCAACCGGGACAGTCTCTGGAAACACCATATATTTT	CASTGTVSGNTIYF
.	.	TRBJ2-3	TRBV18	TGTGCCAGCTCACCACTCCGGGGCACAGATACGCAGTATTTT	CASSPLRGTDTQYF
.	.	TRBJ1-1	TRBV9	TGTGCCAGCAGCTCTATTAGGGGTACTGAAGCTTTCTTT	CASSSIRGTEAFF
.	.	TRBJ2-7	TRBV27	TGTGCCAGCAGCCTGACAGGTGTCTCCTACGAGCAGTACTTC	CASSLTGVSYEQYF
.	.	TRBJ1-2	TRBV6-5	TGTGCCAGCAGTTACTCGGGTGTTCGGGGGATACATGGCTACACCTTC	CASSYSGVRGIHGYTF
once	.	TRBJ2-1	TRBV7-8	TGTGCCAGCAGAAGTAGCGTACAGGGAGCCAATGAGCAGTTCTTC	CASRSSVQGANEQFF
.	TRBD2	TRBJ2-3	TRBV9	TGTGCCAGCAGCGCCCTAGGGACTAGCGGTAAAAGCTTCACAGATACGCAGTATTTT	CASSALGTSGKSFTDTQYF
.	TRBD1	TRBJ2-7	TRBV27	TGTGCCAGCAGTTTTAATCCGGGACAGGTGGGGGGAAGGAGCTCCTACGAGCAGTACTTC	CASSFNPGQVGGRSSYEQYF
.	.	TRBJ2-3	TRBV30	TGTGCCTGGAGTGTTGCAACTAGCATAATCACAGATACGCAGTATTTT	CAWSVATSIITDTQYF
.	.	TRBJ2-3	TRBV12-5	TGTGCTAGTGGTTCGGACAGACCCACAGATACGCAGTATTTT	CASGSDRPTDTQYF
.	.	TRBJ1-1	TRBV28	TGTGCCCTTAAACAGGGAAAAGGCACTGAAGCTTTCTTT	CALKQGKGTEAFF
.	.	TRBJ1-4	TRBV14	TGTGCCAGCAGCCAAGATCGGGGGAATAATGAAAAACTGTTTTTT	CASSQDRGNNEKLFF
once	TRBD2	TRBJ2-1	TRBV11-2	TGTGCCAGCAGCCAGTGGGCGGGAGCGCGGAATGAGCAGTTCTTC	CASSQWAGARNEQFF
once	TRBD1	TRBJ2-7	TRBV10-3	TGTGCCATCAGTACCGGGACAGGGGTCTTCGAGCAGTACTTC	CAISTGTGVFEQYF
once	.	TRBJ1-1	TRBV5-1	TGCGCCAGCAGCTTGGGAACTCAGGGTTACACTGAAGCTTTCTTT	CASSLGTQGYTEAFF
.	TRBD1	TRBJ2-5	TRBV19	TGTGCCAGTAGTTTGGGACAGGACACCCAAGAGACCCAGTACTTC	CASSLGQDTQETQYF
.	TRBD2	TRBJ2-3	TRBV20-1	TGCAGCGCTAGTATTCCCCTGGCGGGAGTCACAGATACGCAGTATTTT	CSASIPLAGVTDTQYF
.	TRBD1	TRBJ1-2	TRBV2	TGTGCCAGCACCCTTGGGACAGGGGGTGGCTACACCTTC	CASTLGTGGGYTF
.	.	TRBJ2-7	TRBV7-2	TGTGCCAGCAGCCCCTGGGGACACCCATCCTACGAGCAGTACTTC	CASSPWGHPSYEQYF
.	.	TRBJ2-1	TRBV6-2/TRBV6-3	TGTGCCAGCAGTTACGGGGGCAGGAATGAGCAGTTCTTC	CASSYGGRNEQFF
.	.	TRBJ1-5	TRBV7-2	TGTGCCAGCAGCTTAGAGCTTAGTCAGCCCCAGCATTTT	CASSLELSQPQHF
.	TRBD2	TRBJ2-5	TRBV3-1/TRBV3-2	TGTGCCAGCCGTCTATGGGCTAGCGGGGAACAAGAGACCCAGTACTTC	CASRLWASGEQETQYF